Shown below are 18 T cell receptor beta chains from a single sample sequenced in a study of CD8 T cells in ankylosing spondylitis. TCRdb re-derived calls from the 5' RACE reads in MiXCR, one entry per CDR3 protein. The table lists approximately 250,000 distinct CDR3 sequences, 30% to 35% of them singletons, with around 4% in the top ten. Sequencing was done on a sample of blood, either unsorted or a sorted T cell fraction (not recorded which). Receptor source: a male donor with ankylosing spondylitis or in good health (not recorded which).

This clonotype was seen ten or more times. The chain combines TRBV10-3 with TRBJ2-3; 7 bases agree with TRBD2. The ends lost 4 bases at V and 4 bases at J; junction bases unmatched: 14. Germline values: CDR1 ENHRY, CDR2 SYGVKD. The CDR3 sequence is 17 residues long. The CDR3 bases are TGTGCCATCAGTGGAGCCCCGGGGCGGGGGAGGGCAGATACGCAGTATTTT. Amino acids: CAISGAPGRGRADTQYF.

The genes are TRBV18 and TRBJ1-5, with D perhaps TRBD1 (5 bases). The CDR3 runs to 14 residues. CDR1 and CDR2 (germline): KGHSH, LQKENI. V was pared by 2 bases and J by 4 bases, with 9 bases between. CDR3 residues: CASSPIAGNQPQHF. The CDR3, as DNA: TGTGCCAGCTCACCAATAGCAGGGAATCAGCCCCAGCATTTT.

The chain couples TRBV5-6 to TRBJ2-5; no definite D call. Trimming pared 4 bases from V and 4 bases from J, leaving 11 bases between. Germline V gene data show CDR1 as SGHDT and CDR2 as YYEEEE. The CDR3 consists of 13 residues. The CDR3: CASSPGPAETQYF. CDR3 DNA sequence: TGTGCCAGCAGCCCCGGGCCCGCAGAGACCCAGTACTTC.

This clonotype was found a few times. The chain combines TRBV29-1 with TRBJ2-7; 9 nucleotides match TRBD1. CDR1 is SQVTM and CDR2 is ANQGSEA in the germline V gene. J was trimmed by 7 bases and V by 4 bases; bases with no gene match: 5. The CDR3 spans 12 residues. The CDR3 DNA reads TGCAGCGTTGGAATTGGGACAGGGGAGCAGTACTTC. Protein: CSVGIGTGEQYF.

This clonotype has just a few counts. The chain employs TRBV7-3 and TRBJ2-5; the match to TRBD2 covers 11 bases. CDR3 length equals 15 residues. Germline lookup yields CDR1 SGHTA and CDR2 FQGTGA. V trimming: 5 bases; J trimming: 1 base; junction bases outside the gene matches: 3. CDR3 protein: CASSPLAGGQETQYF. CDR3 nucleotides: TGTGCCAGCAGCCCTCTAGCGGGGGGCCAAGAGACCCAGTACTTC. Together with reference TRBV7-3 and TRBJ2-5, the CDR3 gives the full variable domain: GAGVSQTPSNKVTEKGKYVELRCDPISGHTALYWYRQSLGQGPEFLIYFQGTGAADDSGLPNDRFFAVRPEGSVSTLKIQRTERGDSAVYLCASSPLAGGQETQYFGPGTRLLVL.

This sequence joins TRBV5-6 and TRBJ2-3, with TRBD2 identical over 11 bases. CDR1 and CDR2 (germline): SGHDT, YYEEEE. V lost 1 base, J lost 4 bases, and 8 bases stayed unmatched. CDR3 length: 17 amino acids. For the CDR3, the DNA is TGTGCCAGCAGCTTGCTAGCGGGGGGCATACCCGCAGATACGCAGTATTTT. Translation gives CASSLLAGGIPADTQYF.

This clonotype was seen only a few times. The chain employs TRBV20-1 and TRBJ1-2, with 7 bases aligning to TRBD1. This CDR3 has 14 residues. CDR1 and CDR2 (germline): DFQATT, SNEGSKA (reference sequence). V lost 0 bases to trimming and J lost 4 bases; unmatched junction nucleotides: 5. The CDR3 DNA is TGCAGTGCTAGAGATCGGGGGACAGCCTATGGCTACACCTTC. It translates to CSARDRGTAYGYTF.

The rearrangement links TRBV20-1 to TRBJ2-3, with 9 bases aligning to TRBD2. Per the germline V gene, CDR1 is DFQATT and CDR2 is SNEGSKA (reference sequence). CDR3 length equals 14 residues. Germline trimming cut 3 bases from V and 10 bases from J; bases unmatched to any gene: 11. The chain's CDR3 is CSARGRGGTWAQYF. The CDR3 bases are TGCAGTGCTAGGGGGCGGGGGGGCACTTGGGCGCAGTATTTT.

V gene TRBV6-1 combines with J gene TRBJ2-1; TRBD2 aligns across 7 bases. CDR1 is MNHNS, CDR2 SASEGT, per germline. V lost 5 bases and J lost 6; bases outside the gene matches: 13. This CDR3 has 16 residues. CDR3 DNA: TGTGCCAGCAGTACAGATGGGGGGGGGACGGTCAATGAGCAGTTCTTC. Translation: CASSTDGGGTVNEQFF.

This clonotype was observed a few times. The chain combines TRBV12-3 or TRBV12-4 with TRBJ1-2, with 8 bases identical to TRBD1. The CDR3 runs to 13 residues. The trim removed 6 bases at V and 8 bases at J, leaving 8 bases unmatched. The CDR3 region has the DNA TGTGCCAGCAGCCAAGGACAGGGCTGGGGCTACACCTTC. Residues: CASSQGQGWGYTF.

The rearrangement uses TRBV11-2 and TRBJ2-7; D is unclear. Germline V gene sequence: CDR1 SGHAT, CDR2 FQNNGV. The CDR3 length is 13 residues. With 3 bases removed from V and 5 bases from J, the gap between germline ends came to 11 bases. CDR3 DNA sequence: TGTGCCAGCAGCTTCATGCGAGAGGACGAGCAGTACTTC. Protein sequence: CASSFMREDEQYF. The variable domain in full, with the rest retrieved from reference TRBV11-2 and TRBJ2-7, is EAGVAQSPRYKIIEKRQSVAFWCNPISGHATLYWYQQILGQGPKLLIQFQNNGVVDDSQLPKDRFSAERLKGVDSTLKIQPAKLEDSAVYLCASSFMREDEQYFGPGTRLTVT.

This clonotype came up a few times. The V and J genes are TRBV20-1 and TRBJ1-4; 10 positions agree with TRBD1. The CDR3 loop spans 14 amino acids. Trimming cost V 1 base and J 8 bases; bases outside gene matches: 4. The germline gives CDR1 DFQATT, CDR2 SNEGSKA (reference sequence). The CDR3 bases are TGCAGTGCTAGAGTGGGACAGGGGATCGAAAAACTGTTTTTT. As protein: CSARVGQGIEKLFF.

This clonotype was seen at least ten times. The chain employs TRBV20-1 and TRBJ1-1; 9 positions match TRBD1. CDR3 length: 14 residues. Germline CDR1 and CDR2: DFQATT and SNEGSKA (reference sequence). J lost 11 bases, V lost 3 bases, and 13 bases had no gene match. The CDR3 nucleotides read TGCAGTGCTAGTAGCCTGGACAGGGGCCCCAGGGCTTTCTTT. It encodes CSASSLDRGPRAFF.

A single count supports this clonotype. This chain joins TRBV5-1 and TRBJ2-1, with 8 bases identical to TRBD2. Germline values: CDR1 SGHRS, CDR2 YFSETQ. This CDR3 is 16 amino acids long. J gave up 4 bases and V 6 bases, and 12 bases lay outside the gene matches. The CDR3 sequence: CASMEAGAGNYNEQFF. In DNA form, the CDR3 reads TGCGCCAGCATGGAAGCGGGGGCAGGGAATTACAATGAGCAGTTCTTC. Filled out from reference TRBV5-1 and TRBJ2-1, the complete variable domain reads KAGVTQTPRYLIKTRGQQVTLSCSPISGHRSVSWYQQTPGQGLQFLFEYFSETQRNKGNFPGRFSGRQFSNSRSEMNVSTLELGDSALYLCASMEAGAGNYNEQFFGPGTRLTVL.

This clonotype has only one observation. The V gene is TRBV20-1, the J gene TRBJ1-6; D not resolved. Germline assignment: CDR1 DFQATT and CDR2 SNEGSKA (reference sequence). With 1 base removed from V and 12 bases from J, the gap between germline ends came to 16 bases. This CDR3 spans 14 amino acids. DNA for the CDR3: TGCAGTGCTAGAGGCATCGAGGACGGCGGACCCCTCCACTTT. Residues: CSARGIEDGGPLHF.

This rearrangement joins TRBV5-1 to TRBJ2-5, with 8 bases lining up with TRBD2. CDR1 is SGHRS, CDR2 YFSETQ, per germline. The CDR3 consists of 17 residues. Trimming took 0 bases from V and 4 from J; bases not matched to a gene: 11. The DNA for the CDR3 is TGCGCCAGCAGCTTGGGGTTCTCGGACAGCGGGGGAGAGACCCAGTACTTC. This sequence encodes CASSLGFSDSGGETQYF.

This clonotype has just a few counts. This sequence joins TRBV11-2 and TRBJ1-5, with 10 bases that match TRBD1. CDR1 is SGHAT and CDR2 is FQNNGV in the germline V gene. The CDR3 spans 15 residues. V dropped 3 bases and J dropped 6; count of bases not matched to a gene: 5. In nucleotides, the CDR3 is TGTGCCAGCAGCTTGGGACAGGGGTCTGGTCAGCCCCAGCATTTT. Its translation is CASSLGQGSGQPQHF.

The sample holds a few counts of this clonotype. This chain links TRBV7-8 with TRBJ2-3; 7 bases align to TRBD2. Germline trimming cut 7 bases from V and 0 bases from J; bases unmatched to any gene: 4. The CDR3 is 14 amino acids. Germline assignment: CDR1 SGHVS and CDR2 FQNEAQ. The CDR3 loop reads CASMSGGSTDTQYF. The CDR3 DNA reads TGTGCCAGCATGTCGGGGGGTAGCACAGATACGCAGTATTTT.